These 9 T cell receptor beta chains came from one sample sequenced in a study of cytomegalovirus exposure and HLA in healthy donors. The primer mix had 60 Vbeta and 13 Jbeta primers. Sequencing used immunoSEQ multiplex PCR; TCRdb keeps in-frame clones, though not all of them. The table lists about 120,000 clones, approximately 78% of them singletons. Sequencing input: PBMCs. All receptors derive from a woman between 25 and 40 years old in good health and CMV-seropositive.

This chain links TRBV29-1 with TRBJ1-2; no clear D. Trimming cost V 8 bases and J 8 bases, with 12 bases left between them. From germline, CDR1 is SQVTM and CDR2 ANQGSEA. This CDR3 has 10 residues. In nucleotides, the CDR3 is TGCAGCAGCTTTCACCGCGGCTACACCTTC. Residues: CSSFHRGYTF.

The chain employs TRBV6-5 and TRBJ2-5; perhaps TRBD2 as D (7 bases). The DNA matches TRBJ2-7 better at its end, which makes the J call doubtful. Germline CDR1 is MNHEY and CDR2 is SVGAGI. The CDR3 runs to 14 residues. The CDR3 nucleotides read TGTGCCAGCAGTAAGGGGGGGTCCCACTACGAGCAGTACTTC. Amino acids: CASSKGGSHYEQYF.

This chain uses TRBV13 with TRBJ2-1; 8 bases fit TRBD2. V was pared by 5 bases and J by 5 bases, with 8 bases of the junction left unmatched. This CDR3 has 15 residues. From germline, CDR1 is PRHDT and CDR2 FYEKMQ (reference sequence). Here the CDR3 reads CASSITSGGDNEQFF. DNA for the CDR3: TGTGCCAGCAGCATCACTAGCGGAGGAGACAATGAGCAGTTCTTC.

This clone was seen more than once but under ten times. This sequence joins TRBV15 and TRBJ2-3; possible D gene TRBD1, 6 bases. Trimming removed 5 bases from V and 4 bases from J, with 16 bases in between. Germline CDR1 and CDR2: LNHNV and YYDKDF (reference sequence). This CDR3 region has 15 residues. CDR3 coding DNA: TGTGCCACCAGCCAATGGGGGACACACCCAGATACGCAGTATTTT. Amino acid sequence: CATSQWGTHPDTQYF. The whole variable domain, remainder taken from reference TRBV15 and TRBJ2-3, is DAMVIQNPRYQVTQFGKPVTLSCSQTLNHNVMYWYQQKSSQAPKLLFHYYDKDFNNEADTPDNFQSRRPNTSFCFLDIRSPGLGDTAMYLCATSQWGTHPDTQYFGPGTRLTVL.

V is TRBV2 and J is TRBJ1-5; a weak D match, TRBD1 (6 bases). Germline V gene data show CDR1 as SNHLY and CDR2 as FYNNEI. The CDR3 has 15 residues. Trimming left V 4 bases short and J 5 bases short, with 15 bases between. This CDR3 is CASSGDTYRDQPQHF. CDR3 in DNA: TGTGCCAGCAGTGGGGACACATATAGGGATCAGCCCCAGCATTTT.

This clone was detected only once. The gene calls are TRBV2 and TRBJ2-3; D is uncertain. Germline-derived CDR1 and CDR2 are SNHLY and FYNNEI. The CDR3 runs to 12 residues. V gave up 4 bases and J gave up 4 bases, with 6 bases separating them. CDR3 in amino acids: CASSVRADTQYF. The CDR3 coding sequence is TGTGCCAGCAGTGTTCGGGCAGATACGCAGTATTTT.

The V gene is TRBV11-2, the J gene TRBJ2-3; possible D gene TRBD2, 6 bases. Trimming removed 0 bases from V and 4 bases from J, with 20 bases in between. The CDR3 covers 18 residues. Germline CDR1 is SGHAT and CDR2 is FQNNGV. CDR3 DNA sequence: TGTGCCAGCAGCTTAGATCAGGTTAGGGAGGTTAGCGCAGATACGCAGTATTTT. Protein: CASSLDQVREVSADTQYF. Looking up the rest from reference TRBV11-2 and TRBJ2-3 gives the full variable domain: EAGVAQSPRYKIIEKRQSVAFWCNPISGHATLYWYQQILGQGPKLLIQFQNNGVVDDSQLPKDRFSAERLKGVDSTLKIQPAKLEDSAVYLCASSLDQVREVSADTQYFGPGTRLTVL.

This chain links TRBV7-9 with TRBJ2-7; D is ambiguous. From germline, CDR1 is SEHNR and CDR2 FQNEAQ (reference sequence). The germline V and J ends were trimmed by 5 bases and 4 bases, with 18 bases remaining between them. The CDR3 is 15 amino acids. The CDR3 DNA follows: TGTGCCAGCAGCCCTCCCTCCTCTTATGTGTACGAGCAGTACTTC. This codes for CASSPPSSYVYEQYF.

In its sample, this clone was seen a few times. The chain employs TRBV7-2 and TRBJ1-2; 10 nucleotides align to TRBD1. Germline V gene lookup returns CDR1 SGHTA and CDR2 FQGNSA. This CDR3 has 15 residues. The V and J ends lost 2 bases and 6 bases, in that order; junction bases with no gene match: 6. Here the CDR3 DNA reads TGTGCCAGCAGCTTAATCGGACAGGGGGGACATGGCTACACCTTC. As protein: CASSLIGQGGHGYTF.